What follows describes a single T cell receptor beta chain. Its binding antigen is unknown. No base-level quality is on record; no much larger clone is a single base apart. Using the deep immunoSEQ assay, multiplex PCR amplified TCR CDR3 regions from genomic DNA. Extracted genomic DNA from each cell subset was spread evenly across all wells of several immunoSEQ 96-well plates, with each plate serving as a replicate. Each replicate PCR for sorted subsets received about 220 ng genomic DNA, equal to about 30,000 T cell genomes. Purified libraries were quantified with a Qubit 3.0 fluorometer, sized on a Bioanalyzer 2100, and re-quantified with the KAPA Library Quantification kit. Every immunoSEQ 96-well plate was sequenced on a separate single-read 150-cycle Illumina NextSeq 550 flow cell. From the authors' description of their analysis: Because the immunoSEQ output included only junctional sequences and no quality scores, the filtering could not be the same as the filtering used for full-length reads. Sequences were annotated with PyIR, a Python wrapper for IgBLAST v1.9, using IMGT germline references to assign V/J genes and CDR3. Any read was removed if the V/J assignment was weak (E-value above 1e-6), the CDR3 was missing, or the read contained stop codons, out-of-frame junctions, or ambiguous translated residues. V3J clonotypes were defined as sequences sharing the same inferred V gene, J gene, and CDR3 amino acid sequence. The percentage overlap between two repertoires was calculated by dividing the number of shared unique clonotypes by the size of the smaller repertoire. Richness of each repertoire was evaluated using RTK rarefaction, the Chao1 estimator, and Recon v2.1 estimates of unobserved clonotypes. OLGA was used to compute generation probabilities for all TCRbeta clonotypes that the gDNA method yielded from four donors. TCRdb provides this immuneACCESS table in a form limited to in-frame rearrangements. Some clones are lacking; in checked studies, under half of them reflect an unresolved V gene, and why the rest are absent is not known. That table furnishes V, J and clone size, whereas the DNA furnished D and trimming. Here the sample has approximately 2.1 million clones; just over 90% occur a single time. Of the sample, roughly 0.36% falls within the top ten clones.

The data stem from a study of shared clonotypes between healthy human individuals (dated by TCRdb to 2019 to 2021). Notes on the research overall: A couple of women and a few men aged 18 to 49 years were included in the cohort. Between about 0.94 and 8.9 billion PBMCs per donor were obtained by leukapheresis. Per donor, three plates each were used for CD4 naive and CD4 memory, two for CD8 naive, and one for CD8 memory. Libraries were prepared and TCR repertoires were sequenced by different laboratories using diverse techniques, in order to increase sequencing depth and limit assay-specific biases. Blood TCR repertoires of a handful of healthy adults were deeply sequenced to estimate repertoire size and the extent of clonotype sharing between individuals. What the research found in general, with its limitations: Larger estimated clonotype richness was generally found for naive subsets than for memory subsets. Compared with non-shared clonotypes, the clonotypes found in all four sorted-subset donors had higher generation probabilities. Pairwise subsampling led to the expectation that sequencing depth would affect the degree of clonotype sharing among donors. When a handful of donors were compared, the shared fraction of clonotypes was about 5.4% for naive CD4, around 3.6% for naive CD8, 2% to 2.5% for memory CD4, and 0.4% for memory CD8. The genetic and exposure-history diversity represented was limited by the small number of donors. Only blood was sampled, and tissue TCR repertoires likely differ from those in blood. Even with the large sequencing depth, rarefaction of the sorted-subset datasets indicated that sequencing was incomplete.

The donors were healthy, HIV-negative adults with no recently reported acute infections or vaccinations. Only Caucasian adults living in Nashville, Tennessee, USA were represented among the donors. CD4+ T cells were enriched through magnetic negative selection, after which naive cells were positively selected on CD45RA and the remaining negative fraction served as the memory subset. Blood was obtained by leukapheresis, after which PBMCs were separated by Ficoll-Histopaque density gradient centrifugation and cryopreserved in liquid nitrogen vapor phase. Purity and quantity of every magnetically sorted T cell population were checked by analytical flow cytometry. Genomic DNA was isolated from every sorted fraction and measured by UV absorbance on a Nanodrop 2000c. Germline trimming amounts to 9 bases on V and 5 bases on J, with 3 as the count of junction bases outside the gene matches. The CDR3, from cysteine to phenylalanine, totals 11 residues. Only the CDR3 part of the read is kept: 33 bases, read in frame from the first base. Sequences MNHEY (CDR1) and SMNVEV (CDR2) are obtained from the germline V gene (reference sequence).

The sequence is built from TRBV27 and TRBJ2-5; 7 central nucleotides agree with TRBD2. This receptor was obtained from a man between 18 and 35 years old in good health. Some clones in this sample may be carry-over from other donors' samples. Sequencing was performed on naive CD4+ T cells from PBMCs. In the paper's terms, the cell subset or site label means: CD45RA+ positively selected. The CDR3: CASGREETQYF. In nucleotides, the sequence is TGTGCCAGTGGGCGGGAGGAGACCCAGTACTTC.